Detailed here is one TCR beta chain. One end of the junction does not line up with germline, which may come from a read error. Using RNA transcripts, the TCR beta CDR3 regions were amplified. Second-round multiplex PCR came after a first-round RT-PCR that employed HTBI primers. TCRdb reprocessed the multiplex PCR reads via MiXCR and lists one record per CDR3 protein. The top ten hold about 4.6% of the sample, which has around 590,000 distinct CDR3 sequences, approximately 35% seen once. The CDR3 runs to 15 residues. CDR1 is DFQATT and CDR2 is SNEGSKA in the germline V gene (reference sequence). It was on clinical symptoms, serum thyroxine, TRAb, thyroid ultrasound and orbital computed tomography that diagnosis relied. These data are taken from a study of Graves' ophthalmopathy and Graves' hyperthyroidism.

Sequenced: peripheral blood or thyroid tissue (not recorded which). The clonotype comes from an adult man with Graves' hyperthyroidism. The rearrangement joins TRBV20-1 to TRBJ1-4; D is unclear. The CDR3 loop is CSARATKGRGEKLSF. CDR3 nucleotides: TGCAGTGCTAGGGCAACGAAAGGACGGGGTGAAAAACTGTCTTTT.